What follows are 2 T cell receptor beta chains derived from one specimen sequenced in a study of cytomegalovirus exposure and HLA in healthy donors. PCR was performed using 60 Vbeta and 13 Jbeta primers. The data were produced by immunoSEQ multiplex PCR, yet TCRdb's version contains in-frame clones alone and is incomplete. Of fewer than 20,000 clones in the sample, 84% were seen once. The specimen sequenced was PBMCs. The receptor set was obtained from a human donor in good health.

The V gene is TRBV29-1, the J gene TRBJ2-1; D might be TRBD1 (5 bases). This CDR3 comprises 12 residues. Per germline, CDR1 SQVTM and CDR2 ANQGSEA. The ends were cut back, 4 bases at V and 6 bases at J, with 10 bases in the middle. The CDR3 sequence: CSVVWTSNEQFF. The DNA for the CDR3 is TGCAGCGTTGTGTGGACAAGCAATGAGCAGTTCTTC.

The V call is TRBV7-3, the J call TRBJ2-1, with D perhaps TRBD1 (5 bases). CDR1 SGHTA and CDR2 FQGTGA come from the germline V gene. V was shortened by 5 bases and J by 10 bases, with 12 bases between the two germline ends. The CDR3 has 12 residues. The CDR3 bases are TGTGCCAGCAGCGCATCAGGGTACGAGCAGTTCTTC. As protein: CASSASGYEQFF.